The 26 T cell receptor beta chains presented below share a single source sample, sequenced in a study of T-cell memory formation after mild COVID-19. TCRdb reprocessed the 5' RACE reads via MiXCR and lists one record per CDR3 protein. Of about 560,000 distinct CDR3 sequences in the sample, 17% are singletons; the top ten hold roughly 8%. The sequencing sample was made of PBMCs or a T cell subset sorted from them (not recorded which). Receptors originate from an adult woman who had mild COVID-19 (a few samples of this study predate the infection). Cell type and time point are not known.

The table lists this clonotype with many counts. The chain joins TRBV6-5 to TRBJ2-7; 9 bases are shared with TRBD1. Germline loops: CDR1 MNHEY, CDR2 SVGAGI. This CDR3 contains 15 residues. V lost 4 bases and J lost 3; bases outside the gene matches: 7. CDR3 bases: TGTGCCAGCAGTTTTACCGGGACAGGGTACTACGAGCAGTACTTC. It encodes CASSFTGTGYYEQYF.

The chain joins TRBV2 to TRBJ1-1, with 11 bases fitting TRBD1. The CDR3 totals 13 residues. The germline V gene has CDR1 SNHLY and CDR2 FYNNEI. With V trimmed by 7 bases and J by 5 bases, 3 bases remained unmatched. The CDR3 loop is CASTGQGATEAFF. For the CDR3, the DNA is TGTGCCAGCACCGGACAGGGGGCTACTGAAGCTTTCTTT.

This rearrangement joins TRBV5-1 to TRBJ1-2; D not certain. The germline V gene encodes CDR1 SGHRS and CDR2 YFSETQ. This CDR3 is built from 16 residues. V dropped 0 bases and J dropped 1 base, with 13 bases sitting between them. The CDR3 sequence: CASSLVQGSNNYGYTF. The CDR3 DNA follows: TGCGCCAGCAGCTTGGTCCAAGGCAGTAATAACTATGGCTACACCTTC.

The DNA of the CDR3 is TGTGCCAGCAGTTTTCTGAGGGGAGCTTTCTTT. This encodes CASSFLRGAFF. The chain recombines TRBV12-3 or TRBV12-4 with TRBJ1-1, with D perhaps matching TRBD1 (5 bases). The CDR3 covers 11 residues. Trimming stripped 3 bases from V and 10 bases from J, with 9 bases between.

This chain connects TRBV28 to TRBJ1-5; D may be TRBD1 (6 bases). Germline CDR1 is MDHEN and CDR2 is SYDVKM. The CDR3 is 12 residues long. V was shortened by 4 bases and J by 11 bases, with 12 bases between the two germline ends. The CDR3 coding sequence is TGTGCCAGCAGTTCGGACAGAATTACCCAGCATTTT. Protein product: CASSSDRITQHF.

This clonotype was seen more than once but under ten times. The CDR3 region is CASSLKIYLAGENTGELFF. The CDR3, as DNA: TGTGCCAGCAGCCTCAAGATCTATTTAGCGGGGGAAAACACCGGGGAGCTGTTTTTT. J is TRBJ2-2 and V is TRBV4-2, with TRBD2 matching 9 bases. V gave up 4 bases and J gave up 2 bases; unmatched junction bases: 14. Germline loops: CDR1 LGHNA, CDR2 YNFKEQ. This CDR3 is built from 19 residues.

The gene calls are TRBV19 and TRBJ2-7; the D is unclear. Germline CDR1 and CDR2: LNHDA and SQIVND (reference sequence). CDR3 length: 15 residues. Trimming left V 1 base short and J 2 bases short, with 12 bases between. The CDR3 nucleotides read TGTGCCAGTAGTATAGTGGTAAGAGGAACCTACGAGCAGTACTTC. Amino acids: CASSIVVRGTYEQYF. Based on the CDR3 plus reference TRBV19 and TRBJ2-7, the full variable domain is DGGITQSPKYLFRKEGQNVTLSCEQNLNHDAMYWYRQDPGQGLRLIYYSQIVNDFQKGDIAEGYSVSREKKESFPLTVTSAQKNPTAFYLCASSIVVRGTYEQYFGPGTRLTVT.

This chain connects TRBV5-1 to TRBJ2-1, with 12 positions matching TRBD2. Trimming removed 3 bases from V and 10 bases from J; junction bases left unmatched: 8. This CDR3 has 15 amino acids. Germline values: CDR1 SGHRS, CDR2 YFSETQ. DNA for the CDR3: TGCGCCAGCAGCTCGACTAGCGGGGGCCCCCAAGAGCAGTTCTTC. Its protein product is CASSSTSGGPQEQFF.

This clonotype came up a few times. The V call is TRBV2, the J call TRBJ2-7; D call uncertain. The CDR3 sequence is 12 residues long. Trimming removed 6 bases from V and 4 bases from J, with 10 bases in between. Per germline, CDR1 SNHLY and CDR2 FYNNEI. This CDR3 is CASSQPRYEQYF. CDR3 DNA: TGTGCCAGCAGCCAACCTCGGTACGAGCAGTACTTC. Supplemented by reference TRBV2 and TRBJ2-7, the full variable domain reads EPEVTQTPSHQVTQMGQEVILRCVPISNHLYFYWYRQILGQKVEFLVSFYNNEISEKSEIFDDQFSVERPDGSNFTLKIRSTKLEDSAMYFCASSQPRYEQYFGPGTRLTVT.

This rearrangement joins TRBV11-2 to TRBJ2-1; TRBD2 matches at 12 bases. CDR3 length: 17 residues. Germline V CDR1 and CDR2: SGHAT, FQNNGV. With V trimmed by 4 bases and J by 8 bases, 12 bases remained unmatched. CDR3: CASSSGLAGPKGDEQFF. The CDR3 coding sequence is TGTGCCAGCAGCTCGGGACTAGCGGGCCCTAAGGGCGATGAGCAGTTCTTC.

The chain links TRBV12-3 or TRBV12-4 to TRBJ2-3; TRBD2 agrees at 14 bases. The CDR3 covers 18 residues. V lost 3 bases and J lost 4; bases outside the gene matches: 9. For the CDR3, the DNA is TGTGCCAGCAGTTTCCCGGGACTAGCGGGAGCAATGGCAGATACGCAGTATTTT. Its translation is CASSFPGLAGAMADTQYF.

This clonotype appeared a few times. V and J are TRBV25-1 and TRBJ2-5, with D tentatively TRBD1 or TRBD2 (5 bases each). Germline loops: CDR1 MGHDK, CDR2 SYGVNS. This CDR3 comprises 16 residues. The V and J ends lost 3 bases and 9 bases respectively, with 23 bases between them. The CDR3 loop is CASSESYGTPVPSQYF. CDR3 in DNA: TGTGCCAGCAGTGAGAGTTACGGGACGCCCGTTCCTTCCCAGTACTTC. Full variable domain (outside the CDR3, taken from reference TRBV25-1 and TRBJ2-5): EADIYQTPRYLVIGTGKKITLECSQTMGHDKMYWYQQDPGMELHLIHYSYGVNSTEKGDLSSESTVSRIRTEHFPLTLESARPSHTSQYLCASSESYGTPVPSQYFGPGTRLLVL.

This clonotype came up a few times. The chain links TRBV7-6 to TRBJ2-7, with D unclear. Germline lookup yields CDR1 SGHVS and CDR2 FNYEAQ. The CDR3 covers 14 residues. V was trimmed by 5 bases and J by 0 bases, leaving 11 bases between them. The CDR3 here is CASSSPEISYEQYF. The CDR3 DNA sequence: TGTGCCAGCAGCAGCCCGGAGATCTCCTACGAGCAGTACTTC.

This sequence joins TRBV3-1 and TRBJ1-6, with a tentative D call TRBD1 (6 bases). Trimming took 4 bases from V and 9 from J, leaving 13 bases between them. CDR3 length: 14 amino acids. Germline V lookup: CDR1 LGHDT, CDR2 YNNKEL (reference sequence). The CDR3 loop is CASSPGGGGSPLHF. CDR3 nucleotides: TGTGCCAGCAGCCCCGGGGGCGGGGGTTCACCCCTCCACTTT.

The genes are TRBV14 and TRBJ2-7; no clear D. V was trimmed by 9 bases and J by 1 base, leaving 4 bases between them. CDR1 is SGHDN, CDR2 FVKESK, per germline. The CDR3 extends over 10 amino acids. The CDR3: CARQSYEQYF. CDR3 coding DNA: TGTGCCAGGCAGTCCTACGAGCAGTACTTC.

This clonotype was found a few times. The V gene is TRBV14, the J gene TRBJ2-2; 8 nucleotides align to TRBD1. The CDR3 runs 17 residues. V was pared by 1 base and J by 7 bases, with 11 bases of the junction left unmatched. Germline V lookup: CDR1 SGHDN, CDR2 FVKESK. CDR3 sequence reads: CASSQGQAGGIGGELFF. CDR3 sequence (DNA): TGTGCCAGCAGCCAAGGTCAGGCAGGGGGCATCGGCGGGGAGCTGTTTTTT.

The V and J genes are TRBV10-3 and TRBJ2-7; 7 nucleotides agree with TRBD2. With 6 bases clipped from V and 4 bases from J, the junction kept 9 bases outside the gene matches. The CDR3 totals 14 residues. Germline V gene lookup returns CDR1 ENHRY and CDR2 SYGVKD. The CDR3: CAISHTSEAYEQYF. In DNA form, the CDR3 reads TGTGCCATCAGCCATACTAGCGAGGCTTACGAGCAGTACTTC.

This chain uses TRBV5-1 with TRBJ1-2; D remains ambiguous. Germline lookup yields CDR1 SGHRS and CDR2 YFSETQ. The CDR3 extends over 15 amino acids. Trimming removed 0 bases from V and 0 bases from J, with 9 bases in between. DNA of the CDR3: TGCGCCAGCAGCTTGGCGGAGATTTCTAACTATGGCTACACCTTC. Its translation: CASSLAEISNYGYTF.

This clonotype was counted a few times. The chain combines TRBV12-3 or TRBV12-4 with TRBJ1-5; tentative D call: TRBD1 (5 bases). V was clipped by 6 bases and J by 4 bases, with 13 bases between them. This CDR3 spans 14 amino acids. CDR3 sequence (DNA): TGTGCCAGCAGAAACGGGGGGTCGAATCAGCCCCAGCATTTT. Translated, it gives CASRNGGSNQPQHF.

This clonotype was observed a few times. The chain links TRBV5-1 to TRBJ2-3, with no clear D. V dropped 1 base and J dropped 0 bases, with 9 bases sitting between them. The CDR3 spans 15 residues. Germline CDR1 is SGHRS and CDR2 is YFSETQ. The CDR3, as DNA: TGCGCCAGCAGCTTGCTAAGACCTAGCACAGATACGCAGTATTTT. It encodes CASSLLRPSTDTQYF.

This sequence joins TRBV5-4 and TRBJ2-1; D call uncertain. Germline V gene sequence: CDR1 SGHNT, CDR2 YYREEE (reference sequence). CDR3 length equals 12 residues. The V and J ends lost 3 bases and 6 bases respectively, with 7 bases between them. The CDR3 coding sequence is TGTGCCAGCAGCTCTGACCCCAATGAGCAGTTCTTC. It specifies CASSSDPNEQFF.

This chain uses TRBV5-1 with TRBJ2-5; 10 bases fit TRBD1. In germline, CDR1 is SGHRS, CDR2 YFSETQ. V dropped 6 bases and J dropped 5; count of bases not matched to a gene: 7. The CDR3 length is 14 residues. CDR3 sequence: CASKDRGVGETQYF. The CDR3 DNA reads TGCGCCAGCAAGGACAGGGGGGTAGGGGAGACCCAGTACTTC.

The CDR3 nucleotides read TGCAGTGCTCCCCGACGGGGGGAGACCCAGTACTTC. Translated, it gives CSAPRRGETQYF. This rearrangement joins TRBV20-1 to TRBJ2-5; D may be TRBD2 (6 bases). The CDR3 covers 12 residues. CDR1 is DFQATT and CDR2 is SNEGSKA in the germline V gene (reference sequence). Deletions cut 5 bases from V and 5 bases from J, with 12 bases between.

This clonotype appeared a single time. The chain employs TRBV20-1 and TRBJ2-5, with 11 bases aligning to TRBD2. The CDR3 sequence is 13 residues long. Trimming removed 3 bases from V and 5 bases from J; junction bases left unmatched: 2. CDR1 and CDR2 (germline): DFQATT, SNEGSKA (reference sequence). CDR3 in amino acids: CSARTSGIETQYF. The DNA of the CDR3 is TGCAGTGCTAGGACTAGCGGGATCGAGACCCAGTACTTC.

This clonotype was counted only a few times. V and J are TRBV4-2 and TRBJ2-7, with TRBD2 matching over 9 bases. The CDR3 runs to 18 residues. CDR1 and CDR2 (germline): LGHNA, YNFKEQ. The trim removed 3 bases at V and 0 bases at J, leaving 12 bases unmatched. The DNA for the CDR3 is TGTGCCAGCAGCCAGAACCAATTTAGCGGGAGAGGCTCCTACGAGCAGTACTTC. It is translated as CASSQNQFSGRGSYEQYF.

The rearrangement uses TRBV6-2 or TRBV6-3 and TRBJ2-3, with 10 bases identical to TRBD2. The CDR3 covers 15 residues. Germline CDR1 reads MNHEY; CDR2 reads SVGEGT. After removal of 5 bases from V and 2 bases from J, the junction contained 4 bases not matched to a gene. CDR3 sequence reads: CASSHSGGATDTQYF. The CDR3 region has the DNA TGTGCCAGCAGTCACAGCGGGGGGGCCACAGATACGCAGTATTTT.